The 25 T cell receptor beta chains presented below share a single source sample, sequenced in a study. Each CDR3 protein gets one entry after TCRdb re-called the RT-PCR reads with MiXCR. The sample has about 680,000 distinct CDR3 sequences; more than 13% are singletons. Sequencing was carried out using memory CD4+ T cells from blood. All receptors come from a female donor in good health, serving as a healthy control.

The rearrangement uses TRBV5-1 and TRBJ2-2, with D possibly matching TRBD1 (6 bases). CDR1 is SGHRS and CDR2 is YFSETQ in the germline V gene. This CDR3 has 15 residues. Between the trimmed V and J ends, which lost 2 bases and 9 bases, there was a span of 17 bases. The CDR3, as DNA: TGCGCCAGCAGCTTATTACAGGGATCCGGGCGGGAGCTGTTTTTT. Encoded protein: CASSLLQGSGRELFF. Variable domain in full (rest from reference TRBV5-1 and TRBJ2-2): KAGVTQTPRYLIKTRGQQVTLSCSPISGHRSVSWYQQTPGQGLQFLFEYFSETQRNKGNFPGRFSGRQFSNSRSEMNVSTLELGDSALYLCASSLLQGSGRELFFGEGSRLTVL.

This clonotype has only a few counts. V is TRBV3-1 and J is TRBJ2-5; 12 bases align to TRBD2. V was pared by 4 bases and J by 2 bases, with 5 bases of the junction left unmatched. Germline V lookup: CDR1 LGHDT, CDR2 YNNKEL (reference sequence). The CDR3 is made up of 16 amino acids. CDR3 nucleotides: TGTGCCAGCAGCCGCAGACTAGCGGGGGATCAAGAGACCCAGTACTTC. It translates to CASSRRLAGDQETQYF.

In its sample, this clonotype was seen many times. V and J are TRBV12-3 or TRBV12-4 and TRBJ2-7; D uncertain. Trimming removed 8 bases at V and 6 bases at J, with 14 bases between. The length of the CDR3 is 12 residues. The CDR3 nucleotides read TGTGCCAGCGGCCTGGGAATCGGCGAGCAGTACTTC. Protein: CASGLGIGEQYF.

This clonotype was observed a few times. This chain joins TRBV5-1 and TRBJ2-3; 7 bases are shared with TRBD2. Unmatched junction bases numbered 7, after V lost 3 bases and J lost 0 bases. The CDR3 contains 16 residues. CDR1 SGHRS and CDR2 YFSETQ come from the germline V gene. The CDR3 here is CASSSQAGDSTDTQYF. The CDR3 coding sequence is TGCGCCAGCAGCTCTCAGGCGGGAGACAGCACAGATACGCAGTATTTT.

The chain links TRBV7-8 to TRBJ1-2; D is unresolved. This CDR3 has 14 residues. The V and J ends lost 5 bases and 11 bases respectively, with 21 bases between them. CDR1 is SGHVS and CDR2 is FQNEAQ in the germline V gene. DNA for the CDR3: TGTGCCAGCAGCGATACTCCAGGAGACCTTGTGTACACCTTC. This codes for CASSDTPGDLVYTF.

In this sample, this clonotype turned up many times. This chain connects TRBV20-1 to TRBJ1-1; D unresolved. The V and J ends lost 3 bases and 7 bases respectively, with 9 bases between them. CDR3 length: 11 amino acids. Germline V gives CDR1 DFQATT, CDR2 SNEGSKA (reference sequence). CDR3 sequence: CSASYRLEAFF. CDR3 coding DNA: TGCAGTGCTAGTTATAGACTTGAAGCTTTCTTT.

V gene TRBV3-1 combines with J gene TRBJ2-7; a possible D gene is TRBD1 (6 bases). V lost 1 base and J 5 bases, leaving 24 bases between the germline ends. The CDR3 is made up of 18 amino acids. Germline CDR1 LGHDT, CDR2 YNNKEL (reference sequence). CDR3 nucleotides: TGTGCCAGCAGCCAAGGACGAACACAGGGAGTACGAAGCCACGAGCAGTACTTC. It yields the protein CASSQGRTQGVRSHEQYF.

This chain connects TRBV6-2 or TRBV6-3 to TRBJ2-7; 7 positions agree with TRBD1. CDR1 is MNHEY and CDR2 is SVGEGT in the germline V gene. J lost 4 bases, V lost 7 bases, and 10 bases had no gene match. There are 14 residues in the CDR3. The CDR3 nucleotides read TGTGCCAGCACTCGTACCGAGGGGGCTTACGAGCAGTACTTC. It encodes CASTRTEGAYEQYF.

In this sample, this clonotype turned up a few times. The V gene is TRBV6-2 or TRBV6-3, the J gene TRBJ2-3, with D perhaps matching TRBD2 (6 bases). Per germline, CDR1 MNHEY and CDR2 SVGEGT. V was shortened by 8 bases and J by 0 bases, with 15 bases between the two germline ends. This CDR3 is 15 amino acids long. DNA of the CDR3: TGTGCCAGCGGTAGGAGGGCCTGGAGCACAGATACGCAGTATTTT. Its protein product is CASGRRAWSTDTQYF.

The chain uses TRBV6-6 and TRBJ1-1, with D uncertain. Germline V lookup: CDR1 MNHNY, CDR2 SVGAGI (reference sequence). This CDR3 is 14 amino acids long. The V end lost 4 bases, the J end lost 5 bases, and 14 bases lay between the germline ends. This CDR3 is CASSFRGRETEAFF. As DNA, the CDR3 is TGTGCCAGCAGTTTTAGAGGGCGGGAAACTGAAGCTTTCTTT.

The rearrangement links TRBV20-1 to TRBJ1-6; possible D gene TRBD1, 5 bases. Per the germline V gene, CDR1 is DFQATT and CDR2 is SNEGSKA (reference sequence). V shed 5 bases and J shed 10 bases, with 18 bases lying between them. This CDR3 comprises 14 residues. Here the CDR3 DNA reads TGCAGTGCTCGCGCGGGGCCCACTAGGTCACCCCTCCACTTT. Translation gives CSARAGPTRSPLHF.

The CDR3 sequence is CASSLRTVEGQPQHF. In DNA form, the CDR3 reads TGTGCCAGCAGTTTAAGGACAGTGGAAGGTCAGCCCCAGCATTTT. The chain has TRBV12-3 or TRBV12-4 and TRBJ1-5, with D perhaps TRBD1 (6 bases). V was trimmed by 2 bases and J by 6 bases, leaving 14 bases between them. CDR3 length: 15 amino acids.

The V and J genes are TRBV10-3 and TRBJ2-7; D is undetermined. Germline V gene lookup returns CDR1 ENHRY and CDR2 SYGVKD. CDR3 length: 12 amino acids. V gave up 3 bases and J gave up 12 bases, with 15 bases separating them. The chain's CDR3 is CAISDKADHRYF. The CDR3 DNA reads TGTGCCATCAGTGACAAGGCGGACCACCGGTACTTC.

V and J are TRBV12-3 or TRBV12-4 and TRBJ2-1, with unresolved D. Trimming cost V 2 bases and J 12 bases, with 11 bases left between them. This CDR3 is 12 amino acids long. The CDR3 DNA follows: TGTGCCAGCAGTTTAAATAGCCCCGGGCAGTTCTTC. Protein sequence: CASSLNSPGQFF.

This clonotype was seen only a few times. The chain links TRBV7-2 to TRBJ1-1, with D perhaps matching TRBD1 (6 bases). This CDR3 has 14 amino acids. Between the trimmed V and J ends, which lost 5 bases and 3 bases, there was a span of 13 bases. CDR1 and CDR2 from the germline V gene are SGHTA and FQGNSA. Written as DNA, the CDR3 is TGTGCCAGCAGCATCCTGTACAGGGACACTGAAGCTTTCTTT. As protein: CASSILYRDTEAFF.

This clonotype was counted between two and nine times. J is TRBJ1-1 and V is TRBV5-1; unclear D gene. This CDR3 is 15 amino acids long. Germline-derived CDR1 and CDR2 are SGHRS and YFSETQ. Trimming removed 4 bases from V and 4 bases from J, with 17 bases in between. CDR3 in DNA: TGCGCCAGCAGCGAAGCGGGAAGGGCAACCACTGAAGCTTTCTTT. It is translated as CASSEAGRATTEAFF.

Here the CDR3 reads CSARAWSGGTDTQYF. CDR3 DNA sequence: TGCAGTGCCCGAGCGTGGAGCGGGGGCACAGATACGCAGTATTTT. The genes are TRBV20-1 and TRBJ2-3, with TRBD2 identical over 7 bases. V lost 6 bases and J lost 1; bases outside the gene matches: 10. Germline V lookup: CDR1 DFQATT, CDR2 SNEGSKA (reference sequence). This CDR3 has 15 amino acids.

The chain carries TRBV10-3 and TRBJ2-1; 11 bases agree with TRBD2. After removal of 10 bases from V and 7 bases from J, the junction contained 9 bases not matched to a gene. CDR1 is ENHRY and CDR2 is SYGVKD in the germline V gene. The CDR3 is 14 residues long. In DNA form, the CDR3 reads TGTGCCACCCGTCTAGCGGGAGGTGTGAATGAGCAGTTCTTC. This encodes CATRLAGGVNEQFF.

The chain couples TRBV7-9 to TRBJ1-2, with 7 positions matching TRBD1. The V and J ends lost 1 base and 8 bases, in that order; junction bases with no gene match: 4. In germline, CDR1 is SEHNR, CDR2 FQNEAQ (reference sequence). The CDR3 loop spans 13 amino acids. CDR3 region: CASSLEPGGGYTF. DNA for the CDR3: TGTGCCAGCAGCTTAGAGCCAGGGGGAGGCTACACCTTC. The whole variable domain, filled in from reference TRBV7-9 and TRBJ1-2, reads DTGVSQNPRHKITKRGQNVTFRCDPISEHNRLYWYRQTLGQGPEFLTYFQNEAQLEKSRLLSDRFSAERPKGSFSTLEIQRTEQGDSAMYLCASSLEPGGGYTFGSGTRLTVV.

The CDR3: CASSKGVAGELFF. For the CDR3, the DNA is TGTGCCAGCAGCAAAGGGGTGGCCGGGGAGCTGTTTTTT. The gene calls are TRBV7-8 and TRBJ2-2, with D tentatively TRBD1 (5 bases). V gave up 5 bases and J gave up 6 bases, with 10 bases separating them. Germline V lookup: CDR1 SGHVS, CDR2 FQNEAQ. CDR3 length: 13 residues.

This chain joins TRBV28 and TRBJ1-4; D unclear. Trimming left V 4 bases short and J 2 bases short, with 11 bases between. The CDR3 sequence is 15 residues long. The germline CDR1 and CDR2 sequences are MDHEN and SYDVKM. The CDR3 sequence is CASSSEGFTNEKLFF. In DNA, the CDR3 is TGTGCCAGCAGTTCCGAGGGCTTTACTAATGAAAAACTGTTTTTT.

This clonotype was counted ten times or more. J is TRBJ2-2 and V is TRBV5-1, with D possibly being TRBD2 (6 bases). Germline V lookup: CDR1 SGHRS, CDR2 YFSETQ. The ends were cut back, 4 bases at V and 5 bases at J, with 12 bases in the middle. The CDR3 totals 14 residues. Here the CDR3 DNA reads TGCGCCAGCAGCGACTTTGGGGGGACCGGGGAGCTGTTTTTT. Translated: CASSDFGGTGELFF. Drawing the rest from reference TRBV5-1 and TRBJ2-2, the complete variable domain is KAGVTQTPRYLIKTRGQQVTLSCSPISGHRSVSWYQQTPGQGLQFLFEYFSETQRNKGNFPGRFSGRQFSNSRSEMNVSTLELGDSALYLCASSDFGGTGELFFGEGSRLTVL.

The genes are TRBV7-2 and TRBJ1-1, with 9 bases matching TRBD1. V lost 6 bases, J lost 4 bases, and 9 bases stayed unmatched. CDR1 SGHTA and CDR2 FQGNSA come from the germline V gene. There are 15 residues in the CDR3. In DNA form, the CDR3 reads TGTGCCAGCAGTTTCACAGGGGGCGTGGGCACTGAAGCTTTCTTT. This gives the protein CASSFTGGVGTEAFF.

This clonotype was seen a handful of times. The gene calls are TRBV20-1 and TRBJ2-3; maybe TRBD2 (5 bases). The ends were cut back, 2 bases at V and 0 bases at J, with 9 bases in the middle. Germline V lookup: CDR1 DFQATT, CDR2 SNEGSKA (reference sequence). The CDR3 consists of 14 residues. CDR3: CSARPGISTDTQYF. The CDR3 DNA is TGCAGTGCTAGACCGGGGATCAGCACAGATACGCAGTATTTT.

This clonotype was picked up many times. This sequence joins TRBV12-3 or TRBV12-4 and TRBJ1-1; 7 bases align to TRBD1. The CDR3 is made up of 14 amino acids. V shed 6 bases and J 4 bases; nucleotides not matched to a gene: 8. CDR3 protein: CASSPKGAGTEAFF. CDR3 coding DNA: TGTGCCAGCAGCCCGAAGGGGGCAGGCACTGAAGCTTTCTTT.